This TCR beta chain is drawn from a study of blood T cell repertoires in COVID-19. Study context: T cells, B-cell-depleted T cells, or PBMCs provided the cDNA or gDNA that served as material.

Original methodology: Cell counts per sample came from amplifying reference gene primers. Sequencing used immunoSEQ multiplex PCR; TCRdb keeps in-frame clones, though not all of them. V and J calls and clone size are copied from that table; D and trimming were computed from the DNA. The table shows under 200,000 clones, with about 83% occurring only once. This clone showed up just once. This receptor was identified in a woman aged 25 to 39 who had been exposed to COVID-19. Source material: PBMCs or T cells enriched from blood (not recorded which).

The CDR3 DNA reads TGTGCCAGCAGCTTAGGAATGGACAGGGGGATTTCGGAGACCCAGTACTTC. Protein: CASSLGMDRGISETQYF. V and J are TRBV7-7 and TRBJ2-5; 10 bases are a match to TRBD1. V was pared by 1 base and J by 5 bases, with 10 bases of the junction left unmatched. Germline V CDR1 and CDR2: SSHAT, FNYEAQ (reference sequence). The CDR3 spans 17 residues.